This T cell receptor beta chain was sequenced for a study of CD8 T cells in Susac syndrome. CDR3 length: 13 residues. Trimming removed 8 bases from V and 4 bases from J, with 11 bases in between. Germline-derived CDR1 and CDR2 are MNHNY and SVGAGI (reference sequence). Reverse transcription used roughly 0.45 to 1 ug RNA and random hexamers. TCRdb reanalysed the immunoSEQ multiplex PCR reads using MiXCR and keeps one entry per CDR3 protein. This table has 85,000 to 130,000 distinct CDR3 sequences, 94% appearing once. V usage is TRBV6-6 and J usage is TRBJ1-4; tentatively, D is TRBD1 (5 bases). Sequencing was performed on CD8+ T cells from PBMCs. The origin of this receptor is a human donor with Susac syndrome. In nucleotides, the CDR3 is TGTGCCAGCCTTCAGGGTCTTAATGAAAAACTGTTTTTT. This sequence encodes CASLQGLNEKLFF.